This T cell receptor (beta chain) was captured by sequencing in a study of shared clonotypes between healthy human individuals. Study overall: The study used three CD4 naive, three CD4 memory, two CD8 naive and one CD8 memory plate per donor. Points from the study as a whole: Relative to clonotypes present in all four donors, those not shared had lower generation probabilities. Larger richness was generally estimated for naive than memory subsets. When naive CD4 clonotypes were compared across several donors, approximately 5% were shared.

This clone was seen only a few times. What it binds is unknown. Germline V gives CDR1 SGHRS, CDR2 YFSETQ. This CDR3 has 15 residues. J gave up 8 bases and V 6 bases, and 11 bases lay outside the gene matches. Some clones are missing from TCRdb's copy, which holds only in-frame ones; the method was immunoSEQ multiplex PCR. This table holds more than 2 million clones, approximately 95% found once. This TCR was recovered from a man aged 18 to 30 in good health. The chain has TRBV5-1 and TRBJ2-1; 10 bases are a match to TRBD1. The sample taken for sequencing was naive CD4+ T cells sorted from blood. Subset meaning: CD45RA+ positively selected. CDR3 DNA: TGCGCCAGCAACCCGACAGGGGGCGTAGGCTATGAGCAGTTCTTC. Protein product: CASNPTGGVGYEQFF.